Listed below are T cell receptor beta chains from one sample, sequenced in a study of beta chain features in type 1 diabetes. Assay used: immunoSEQ multiplex PCR; TCRdb lists only in-frame clones, some missing. The sample records 500,000 to 850,000 clones, more than 12% being singletons. The sequenced sample was naive CD4+ T cells from blood. The source is a man aged 18 to 29 with type 1 diabetes. Each CDR3 is given with its conserved first and last residue. The D gene is left open where the match is weak. Clone size is shown for a subset of rows, as once, few, many or a class of expanded clone.

TRBJ2-6 few - TRBV19 TGTGCCAGTTGGCTCTCTGGGGCCAACGTCCTGACTTTC CASWLSGANVLTF
TRBJ2-7 few TRBD1 TRBV2 TGTGCCAGCAGTGAAGGGGGACAGTTCTACGAGCAGTACTTC CASSEGGQFYEQYF
TRBJ1-3 - - TRBV29-1 TGCAGCGTTGTCGGACTTGGAAACACCATATATTTT CSVVGLGNTIYF
TRBJ2-7 few TRBD1 TRBV5-1 TGCGCCAGCACTTCCCCCAACAGGGGCGCCTACGAGCAGTACTTC CASTSPNRGAYEQYF
TRBJ2-7 - - TRBV30 TGTGCCTGGAGTGCACAGGGCGGGGTGGAGCAGTACTTC CAWSAQGGVEQYF
TRBJ1-1 few TRBD1 TRBV28 TGTGCCAGCAGCGTGGCAAAGGGGGCCCTTAACACTGAAGCTTTCTTT CASSVAKGALNTEAFF
TRBJ2-5 few - TRBV4-3 TGCGCCAGCAGCCAAGATAGAGCAGGGGGGGTGGGAGAGACCCAGTACTTC CASSQDRAGGVGETQYF
TRBJ2-5 few TRBD2 TRBV30 TGTGCCCACAGAGGGGCTAGCGGGAGCCATGAGACCCAGTACTTC CAHRGASGSHETQYF
TRBJ1-1 - - TRBV5-6 TGTGCCAGCAGCTTTCGTTTAAGAGAAGCTTTCTTT CASSFRLREAFF
TRBJ2-1 few TRBD2 TRBV30 TGTGCCTGGAGTAAAACTAGCGATTACAATGAGCAGTTCTTC CAWSKTSDYNEQFF
TRBJ2-6 few - TRBV6-5 TGTGCCAGCACCGCTGGGACCCTGCGGGCCAACGTCCTGACTTTC CASTAGTLRANVLTF
TRBJ2-3 - TRBD2 TRBV5-8 TGTGCCAGCAGCCCCCGACGAAGCGGGGGAACAGATACGCAGTATTTT CASSPRRSGGTDTQYF
TRBJ2-1 few TRBD2 TRBV5-4 TGTGCCAGCAGCTTGGCACCCGGGACTAGCGCTGTAGGTGAGCAGTTCTTC CASSLAPGTSAVGEQFF
TRBJ1-6 - - TRBV4-3 TGCGCCAGCAGCCAAGATGGGGGACGTGCCAATTCACCCCTCCACTTT CASSQDGGRANSPLHF
TRBJ1-4 - - TRBV2 TGTGCCAGCAGTGATGACGCCCAGGGGTTTTTT CASSDDAQGFF
TRBJ2-1 few TRBD1 TRBV30 TGTGCCTTCTCCGGGACAGGGGGCAATGAGCAGTTCTTC CAFSGTGGNEQFF
TRBJ2-3 few - TRBV30 TGTGCCCTTTTCCCGGGTACCACAGATACGCAGTATTTT CALFPGTTDTQYF
TRBJ2-7 - - TRBV18 TGTGCCAGCTCACCAACTCAAGACGGGCACGAGCAGTACTTC CASSPTQDGHEQYF
TRBJ2-5 few TRBD2 TRBV7-2 TGTGCCAGCAGCACCACCACTAGCGGGGGCCGGACCCAGTACTTC CASSTTTSGGRTQYF
TRBJ1-5 few TRBD1 TRBV29-1 TGCAGCGTTGCAGGGACAGGGGGAAGCAATCAGCCCCAGCATTTT CSVAGTGGSNQPQHF
TRBJ2-1 - TRBD2 TRBV18 TGTGCCAGCTCCCCCGGCGGGGGTAGCTCCTACAATGAGCAGTTCTTC CASSPGGGSSYNEQFF
TRBJ2-1 few TRBD1 TRBV6-1 TGTGCCAGCAAAGGACAGGGGTCGATCAATGAGCAGTTCTTC CASKGQGSINEQFF
TRBJ2-6 few - TRBV19 TGTGCCAGTAAAGCCCCCTCTGGGGCCAACGTCCTGACTTTC CASKAPSGANVLTF
TRBJ2-4 - TRBD1 TRBV19 TGTGCCAGTAGACAGGGGCACATTCAGTACTTC CASRQGHIQYF
TRBJ2-5 - TRBD2 TRBV30 TGTGCCTGGAGTACTACGGGGGGGCCTCTAGAGACCCAGTACTTC CAWSTTGGPLETQYF
TRBJ1-6 few - TRBV5-6 TGTGCCAGCAGCTTGACGGGGGCACCCCTCCACTTT CASSLTGAPLHF